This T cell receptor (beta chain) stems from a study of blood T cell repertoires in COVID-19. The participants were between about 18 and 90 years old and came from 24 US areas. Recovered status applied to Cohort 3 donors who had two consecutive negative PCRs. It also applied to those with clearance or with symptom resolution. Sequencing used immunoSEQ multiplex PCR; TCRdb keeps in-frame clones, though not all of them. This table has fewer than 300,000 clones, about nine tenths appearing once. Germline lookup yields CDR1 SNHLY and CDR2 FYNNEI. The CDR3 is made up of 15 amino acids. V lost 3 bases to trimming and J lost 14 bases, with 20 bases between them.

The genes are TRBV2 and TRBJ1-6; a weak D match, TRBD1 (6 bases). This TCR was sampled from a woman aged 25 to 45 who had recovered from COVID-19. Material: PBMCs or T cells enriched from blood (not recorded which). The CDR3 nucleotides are TGTGCCAGCAGTGATCTGGGGGCGATTCATCCGGCCCTCCACTTT. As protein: CASSDLGAIHPALHF.